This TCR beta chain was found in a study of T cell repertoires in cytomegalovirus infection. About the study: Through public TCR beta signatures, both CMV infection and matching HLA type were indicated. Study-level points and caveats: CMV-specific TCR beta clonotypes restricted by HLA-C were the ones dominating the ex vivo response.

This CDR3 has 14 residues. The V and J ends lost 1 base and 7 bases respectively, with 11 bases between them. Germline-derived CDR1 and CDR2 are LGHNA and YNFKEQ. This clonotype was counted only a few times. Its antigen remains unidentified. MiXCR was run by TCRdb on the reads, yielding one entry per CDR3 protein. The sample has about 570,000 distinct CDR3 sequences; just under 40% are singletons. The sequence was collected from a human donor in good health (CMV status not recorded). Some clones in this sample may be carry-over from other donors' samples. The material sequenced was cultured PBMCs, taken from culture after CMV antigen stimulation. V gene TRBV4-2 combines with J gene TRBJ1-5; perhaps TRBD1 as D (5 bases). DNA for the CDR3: TGTGCCAGCAGCCAAGTTACCCCAGGGCAGCCCCAGCATTTT. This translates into CASSQVTPGQPQHF.